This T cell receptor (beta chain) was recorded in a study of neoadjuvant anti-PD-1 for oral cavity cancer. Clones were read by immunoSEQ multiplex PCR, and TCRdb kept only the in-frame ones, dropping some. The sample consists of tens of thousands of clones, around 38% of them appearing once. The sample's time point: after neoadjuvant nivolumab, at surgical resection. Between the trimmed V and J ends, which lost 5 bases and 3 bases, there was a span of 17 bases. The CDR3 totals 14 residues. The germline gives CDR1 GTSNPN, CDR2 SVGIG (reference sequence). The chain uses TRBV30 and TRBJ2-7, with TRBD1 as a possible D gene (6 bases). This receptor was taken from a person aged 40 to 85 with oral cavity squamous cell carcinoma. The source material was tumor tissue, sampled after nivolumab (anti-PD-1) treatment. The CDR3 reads CAWLRQDGHYEQYF. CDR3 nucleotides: TGTGCCTGGCTAAGACAGGACGGCCACTACGAGCAGTACTTC.